This paragraph reports one T cell receptor (beta chain). In the PCR, 60 Vbeta and 13 Jbeta primers were used. Using immunoSEQ multiplex PCR, the repertoire was profiled, and TCRdb retains in-frame clones only, with some absent. Among 180,000 or so clones, roughly 80% were seen once, and the ten largest hold roughly 0.69%. The sample originates from a study of cytomegalovirus exposure and HLA in healthy donors. The germline V gene encodes CDR1 KGHSH and CDR2 LQKENI. Trimming removed 6 bases at V and 5 bases at J, with 11 bases between. The CDR3 contains 13 residues. The chain has TRBV18 and TRBJ1-5; a weak D match, TRBD1 (5 bases). The sequenced material came from PBMCs. This TCR derives from a woman younger than 35 in good health and CMV-seronegative. The CDR3 reads CASSPGGDQPQHF. CDR3 DNA: TGTGCCAGCTCTCCCGGGGGTGATCAGCCCCAGCATTTT.